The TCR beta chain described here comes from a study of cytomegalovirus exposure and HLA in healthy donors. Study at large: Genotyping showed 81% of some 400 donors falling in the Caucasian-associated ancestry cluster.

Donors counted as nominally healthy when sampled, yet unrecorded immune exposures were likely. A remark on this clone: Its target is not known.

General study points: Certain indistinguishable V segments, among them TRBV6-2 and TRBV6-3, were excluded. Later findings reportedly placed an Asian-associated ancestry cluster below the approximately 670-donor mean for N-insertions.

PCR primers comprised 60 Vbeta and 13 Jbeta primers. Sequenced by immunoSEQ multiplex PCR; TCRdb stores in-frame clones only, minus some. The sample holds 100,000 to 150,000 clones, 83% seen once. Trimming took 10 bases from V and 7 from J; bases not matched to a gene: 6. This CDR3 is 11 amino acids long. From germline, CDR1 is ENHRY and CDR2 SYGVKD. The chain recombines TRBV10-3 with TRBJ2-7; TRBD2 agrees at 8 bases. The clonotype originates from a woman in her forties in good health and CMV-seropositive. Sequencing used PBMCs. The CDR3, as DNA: TGTGCCACCGGACTAGCAGGAGAGCAGTACTTC. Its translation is CATGLAGEQYF.